This record looks at one T cell receptor beta chain sequence and its context. Trimming shortened V by 0 bases and J by 6 bases, and 11 bases separated the two germline ends. This CDR3 spans 15 amino acids. Germline CDR1 reads LGHNA; CDR2 reads YNFKEQ. These data originate in a study of blood T cell repertoires in COVID-19. Overall study context: COVID-19 samples collected from the United States, Italy and Spain covered acute and convalescent phases. PBMCs, B-cell-depleted T cells, or T cells provided the cDNA or gDNA that made up the material.

Assay used: immunoSEQ multiplex PCR; TCRdb lists only in-frame clones, some missing. The table lists more than 200,000 clones, 65% to 90% of them singletons. Sequencing used peripheral blood. This receptor was identified in a man under 40 with active or convalescent COVID-19. The chain recombines TRBV4-2 with TRBJ2-2; D not resolved. The CDR3 loop is CASSQDMGSPGELFF. Here the CDR3 DNA reads TGTGCCAGCAGCCAAGACATGGGCTCTCCCGGGGAGCTGTTTTTT.